Listed here are 13 T cell receptor beta chains from one sample, sequenced in a study of T-cell memory formation after mild COVID-19. TCRdb recomputed calls from the 5' RACE reads with MiXCR, one row per CDR3 protein. The sample includes 95,000 to 120,000 distinct CDR3 sequences, roughly a sixth seen only once; the top ten take around 5.5%. The source material was PBMCs or a T cell subset sorted from them (not recorded which). The receptors here all came from a man aged 18-30 years who had mild COVID-19 (a few samples of this study predate the infection). Cell type and time point are not known.

In this sample, this clonotype turned up a few times. The chain links TRBV6-5 to TRBJ1-6; 10 positions agree with TRBD1. V was clipped by 6 bases and J by 6 bases; unmatched bases: 8. CDR3 length: 16 amino acids. Germline V gene lookup returns CDR1 MNHEY and CDR2 SVGAGI. CDR3: CASRLQTGGSNSPLHF. The CDR3 coding sequence is TGTGCCAGCAGACTACAGACAGGGGGCTCTAATTCACCCCTCCACTTT.

The chain joins TRBV7-2 to TRBJ2-3; tentatively, D is TRBD1 or TRBD2 (6 bases each). Trimming removed 1 base at V and 0 bases at J, with 14 bases between. The CDR3 has 17 residues. Germline values: CDR1 SGHTA, CDR2 FQGNSA. Here the CDR3 reads CASSLVGGRVSTDTQYF. CDR3 nucleotides: TGTGCCAGCAGCTTAGTAGGGGGGCGGGTCAGCACAGATACGCAGTATTTT.

This clonotype was seen only a few times. The CDR3 nucleotides read TGCGCCAGCAGCTTGGAGGGCGCGGGGGGGCAAACAGATACGCAGTATTTT. This translates into CASSLEGAGGQTDTQYF. V gene TRBV5-1 combines with J gene TRBJ2-3; 9 bases agree with TRBD2. This CDR3 has 17 amino acids. Germline CDR1 is SGHRS and CDR2 is YFSETQ. The V segment lost 0 bases and the J segment 3 bases; nucleotides outside the gene matches: 8.

Ten or more counts support this clonotype. V gene TRBV20-1 combines with J gene TRBJ1-1, with D hard to call. The CDR3 extends over 14 amino acids. The V end lost 8 bases, the J end lost 0 bases, and 16 bases lay between the germline ends. Germline CDR1 and CDR2: DFQATT and SNEGSKA (reference sequence). CDR3 nucleotides: TGCAGTCCCCTAAGTGGGGTAATGAACACTGAAGCTTTCTTT. This encodes CSPLSGVMNTEAFF.

In this sample, this clonotype turned up a few times. The J gene is TRBJ2-1, the V gene TRBV7-3; D possibly corresponds to TRBD2 (5 bases). This CDR3 has 12 amino acids. The V gene's germline CDR1 is SGHTA and CDR2 FQGTGA. V was trimmed by 2 bases and J by 8 bases, leaving 7 bases between them. The CDR3 nucleotides are TGTGCCAGCAGCTTAGGAGGTTATGAGCAGTTCTTC. Translated, it gives CASSLGGYEQFF.

There are many counts of this clonotype. This chain links TRBV10-3 with TRBJ2-5, with D perhaps TRBD1 (5 bases). Germline V gene sequence: CDR1 ENHRY, CDR2 SYGVKD. The CDR3 has 12 amino acids. The V end lost 8 bases, the J end lost 5 bases, and 12 bases lay between the germline ends. CDR3 in DNA: TGTGCCATCGCAGATAACAGGGAGACCCAGTACTTC. It translates to CAIADNRETQYF.

The chain couples TRBV24-1 to TRBJ2-3, with TRBD1 as a possible D gene (6 bases). Per germline, CDR1 KGHDR and CDR2 SFDVKD. The CDR3 runs 14 residues. V lost 3 bases and J lost 3, with 9 bases in between. The CDR3 DNA reads TGTGCCACCAGTGATGCTAGGGGGACAGATACGCAGTATTTT. Protein: CATSDARGTDTQYF.

The chain couples TRBV4-3 to TRBJ1-5; D is possibly TRBD1 (6 bases). V shed 1 base and J shed 2 bases, with 9 bases lying between them. This CDR3 region has 15 residues. CDR1 is LGHNA, CDR2 YSLEER, per germline. DNA of the CDR3: TGCGCCAGCAGCCAAGCTCCAGGGGGCAATCAGCCCCAGCATTTT. Translation: CASSQAPGGNQPQHF.

This clonotype was recorded a few times. The chain is built from TRBV20-1 and TRBJ2-3, with 10 bases aligning to TRBD2. Germline trimming cut 6 bases from V and 0 bases from J; bases unmatched to any gene: 6. Germline V gene data show CDR1 as DFQATT and CDR2 as SNEGSKA (reference sequence). The CDR3 spans 15 residues. CDR3 sequence: CSAYRTSGSTDTQYF. CDR3 coding DNA: TGCAGTGCATACCGGACTAGCGGAAGCACAGATACGCAGTATTTT.

This clonotype was found a few times. J is TRBJ2-3 and V is TRBV11-2; 8 nucleotides match TRBD2. Germline trimming cut 5 bases from V and 3 bases from J; bases unmatched to any gene: 10. The CDR3 has 16 amino acids. Germline V CDR1 and CDR2: SGHAT, FQNNGV. CDR3: CASSKVAGRVTDTQYF. The CDR3, as DNA: TGTGCCAGCAGCAAAGTAGCGGGGCGGGTTACAGATACGCAGTATTTT.

The V and J genes are TRBV18 and TRBJ1-1; no definite D call. V lost 4 bases to trimming and J lost 4 bases, with 7 bases between them. Germline V gene sequence: CDR1 KGHSH, CDR2 LQKENI. The CDR3 consists of 12 residues. In DNA form, the CDR3 reads TGTGCCAGCTCACAAACGCGCACTGAAGCTTTCTTT. Translated: CASSQTRTEAFF.

This clonotype was counted a few times. The chain has TRBV2 and TRBJ2-3; possible D gene TRBD2, 7 bases. The CDR3 is 14 residues long. Germline-derived CDR1 and CDR2 are SNHLY and FYNNEI. Trimming shortened V by 8 bases and J by 1 base, and 13 bases separated the two germline ends. The DNA of the CDR3 is TGTGCCAGCGGGGGGGCCTCACGCACAGATACGCAGTATTTT. This codes for CASGGASRTDTQYF.

The chain couples TRBV11-2 to TRBJ2-5; 8 bases are a match to TRBD1. CDR1 is SGHAT and CDR2 is FQNNGV in the germline V gene. There are 14 residues in the CDR3. J lost 5 bases, V lost 4 bases, and 6 bases had no gene match. The chain's CDR3 is CASSWGQAQETQYF. The CDR3 DNA is TGTGCCAGCAGCTGGGGACAGGCCCAGGAGACCCAGTACTTC. The full variable domain, in which reference TRBV11-2 and TRBJ2-5 provide the parts outside the CDR3, is EAGVAQSPRYKIIEKRQSVAFWCNPISGHATLYWYQQILGQGPKLLIQFQNNGVVDDSQLPKDRFSAERLKGVDSTLKIQPAKLEDSAVYLCASSWGQAQETQYFGPGTRLLVL.